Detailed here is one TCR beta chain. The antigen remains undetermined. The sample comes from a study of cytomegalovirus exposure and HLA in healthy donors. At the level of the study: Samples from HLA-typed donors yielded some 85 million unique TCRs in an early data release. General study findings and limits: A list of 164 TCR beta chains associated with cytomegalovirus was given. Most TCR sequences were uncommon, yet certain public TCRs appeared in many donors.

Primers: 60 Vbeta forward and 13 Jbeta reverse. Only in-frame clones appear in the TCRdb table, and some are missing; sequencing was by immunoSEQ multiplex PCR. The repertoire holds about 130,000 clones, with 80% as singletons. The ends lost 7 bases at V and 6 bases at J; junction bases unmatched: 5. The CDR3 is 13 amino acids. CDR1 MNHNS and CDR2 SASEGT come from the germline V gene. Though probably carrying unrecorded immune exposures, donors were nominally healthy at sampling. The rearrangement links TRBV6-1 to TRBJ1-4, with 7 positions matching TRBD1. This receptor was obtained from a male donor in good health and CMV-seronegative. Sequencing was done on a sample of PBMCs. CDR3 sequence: CASTDRAHEKLFF. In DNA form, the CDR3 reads TGTGCCAGCACCGACAGGGCCCATGAAAAACTGTTTTTT.